This is a list of T cell receptor beta chains from one sample in a study of blood T cell repertoires in COVID-19. Some clones are missing from TCRdb's copy, which holds only in-frame ones; the method was immunoSEQ multiplex PCR. Of around 25,000 clones in the sample, 80% to 90% are singletons; the top ten hold approximately 9.9%. The sample comprised peripheral blood. The receptors here all came from an older man with acute or convalescent COVID-19. The conserved cysteine and the conserved F or W are not part of the CDR3 here. Fields, in order: V gene, CDR3 protein.

v_call: TRBV7-9
cdr3_aa: ASSPVTGHQETQY

v_call: TRBV5-6
cdr3_aa: ASSLGQRVKTDTQY

v_call: TRBV24-1
cdr3_aa: ATSDFPRAGKVKKLF

v_call: TRBV4-2
cdr3_aa: ASSQGEAGGPQETQY

v_call: TRBV5-1
cdr3_aa: ASSLARVDNSPLH

v_call: TRBV7-6
cdr3_aa: ASSLGYGGGLTDTQY

v_call: TRBV29-1
cdr3_aa: SVSSGHNEQF

v_call: TRBV28
cdr3_aa: ASSLLQGMRNGYT

v_call: TRBV28
cdr3_aa: ASSGTSGRAPDEQF

v_call: TRBV18
cdr3_aa: ASSPNGDGYT